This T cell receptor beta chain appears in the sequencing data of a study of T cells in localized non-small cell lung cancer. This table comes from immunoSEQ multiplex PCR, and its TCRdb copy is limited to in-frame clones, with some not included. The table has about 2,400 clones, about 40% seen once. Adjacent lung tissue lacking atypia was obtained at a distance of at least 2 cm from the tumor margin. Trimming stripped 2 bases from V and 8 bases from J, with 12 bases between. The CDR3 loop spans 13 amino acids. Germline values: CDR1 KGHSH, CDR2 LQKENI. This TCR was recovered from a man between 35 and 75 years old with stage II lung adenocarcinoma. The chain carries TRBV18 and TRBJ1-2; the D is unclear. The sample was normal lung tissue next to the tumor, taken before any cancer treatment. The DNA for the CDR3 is TGTGCCAGCTCACCAGGGATACCGTACGGCTACACCTTC. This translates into CASSPGIPYGYTF.